This T cell receptor beta chain is drawn from a study of cytomegalovirus exposure and HLA in healthy donors (dated by TCRdb to about 2017). General notes on the study: An earlier analysis of some 500 of the donors reported 250 to 350 Gb of sequence data and around 110 million unique TCR beta sequences from roughly 200 million T cells. An early release that covered 500 to 800 HLA-typed donors contained about 290 gigabases of sequencing data and 85 million to 100 million unique TCR sequences. Of the roughly 400 genotyped donors, 75% to 85% were placed in the genetic ancestry cluster associated with self-reported Caucasian donors. The study aimed to test whether signatures of past pathogen exposure could be identified by cataloging public T cell receptors. The study used immunosequencing to profile the T cell repertoires of approximately 650 subjects and linked those repertoires to cytomegalovirus serostatus. In addition to the first cohort of approximately 650 subjects, a separate validation cohort of 130 or so different subjects was used. To predict cytomegalovirus infection status, the study combined high-throughput TCR immunosequencing, statistical association of individual TCRs with disease status, and machine learning. A later analysis re-examined previously published TCR beta repertoires from 610 or so donors and added high-resolution HLA genotyping to investigate patterns of TCR occurrence. Rather than using new phenotypic data, the later analysis identified candidate immune exposures from TCR beta sequences and from how often those sequences occurred across donors. In an earlier analysis of a few hundred of the donors, high-throughput TCR beta sequencing was used to judge whether each TCR beta V gene segment behaved as functional or pseudogenic. Donor age, sex, ethnicity and CMV serostatus were compiled alongside the repertoire data. A later genetic analysis took genome-wide SNP genotypes for about three fifths of the roughly 670 donors and used that subset as a discovery cohort. Every repertoire in the discovery cohort had been generated on one and the same sequencing platform. Class I and class II HLA loci were covered by the typing at four-digit resolution. The number of donors typed differed by locus, with roughly 629-640 for A, B, C, DRB1 and DQB1, 522 for DQA1, 606 for DPA1, and around 460 for DPB1. Four or five DR-DQ haplotypes were handled as single units for association and clustering because linkage in the cohort was strong. Across approximately 420 genotyped donors of the cohort, an average of roughly 250,000 unique TCR beta nucleotide sequences per donor were sequenced, and 15% to 20% of those sequences were non-productive. Results and caveats for the whole study, not just this receptor: In a later genetic analysis, fewer N-insertions in productive TCRs were reported among donors in an Asian-associated ancestry cluster than the roughly 700-donor mean. When HLA alleles, especially DR and DQ, strongly co-occurred, TCR associations were difficult to assign to individual alleles. It was suggested by the authors that the approach could potentially be generalized to other disease states and immunological phenotypes. A later analysis found that most CMV-associated TCR beta chains appeared HLA-restricted, with HLA associations seemingly driven largely by CMV exposure. Immune exposure information for the cohort was limited to CMV serostatus. The earlier analysis of almost 600 of the donors excluded about 16 rarely observed V segments, including chromosome 9 orphons, because counts were too low. V-gene and J-gene trimming of TCR beta chains was associated with a missense DCLRE1C variant in a later genetic analysis, and the association was replicated in an independent cohort. Because HLA typing was unavailable for some donors at each locus, only the typed subset was used in association tests. A further reported finding was that TCR beta sequences accurately predicted the HLA-A and HLA-B alleles for most subjects in the first cohort. The presence/absence analyses assumed that sequencing depth was roughly uniform across donors, and that assumption may not be true. Compared with equally common non-associated chains, HLA-associated TCR beta chains in a later analysis were more clonally expanded and had lower generation probabilities. A later analysis associated 15,000 or so TCR beta sequences with specific HLA alleles at a false discovery rate of 0.05. In vitro tests confirmed that three of the cytomegalovirus-associated TCR beta chains recognize cytomegalovirus antigens. In both the original and validation cohorts, the classifier was reported to diagnose cytomegalovirus status with high specificity and sensitivity. Broadly in line with IMGT annotations, most TCR beta V segments showed up in productive rearrangements about 87% or about 30% of the time in an earlier analysis of around 600 of the donors. Several of the top co-occurrence clusters appeared to be linked to parvovirus B19, influenza, CMV and Epstein-Barr virus, according to a later analysis. A cluster of highly shared sequence variants was judged likely to be a technical artifact of the sequencing pipeline. Linkage disequilibrium might explain the correlated functional status among segregating V segments, but an unknown experimental factor could not be ruled out. The study listed 150 to 200 TCR beta chains as associated with cytomegalovirus. A later analysis found that TCR association rates varied across HLA loci, with DRB1 alleles showing the most associated TCRs and HLA-C alleles the fewest. This cohort had only TCR beta chains sequenced, and the lack of alpha or paired-chain data limited which features could be detected. While some public TCRs were present in many individuals, most TCR sequences turned up only very rarely across donors. Because the 87-base-pair reads could not distinguish some IMGT-functional V segments, including TRBV6-2 and TRBV6-3, those segments were excluded.

The cohort comprised fewer than 750 healthy bone marrow donors. At the time of sampling, every cohort member was nominally healthy, though immune exposures that went unrecorded were likely present. CMV serostatus was recorded as positive for some 300 and negative for about half of the 666 cohort members, whereas no CMV serostatus was recorded for the donor in question. A peripheral blood sample was provided by each donor, and peripheral blood mononuclear cells were used for TCR beta sequencing. Genomic DNA extraction from the blood cell samples was performed with the Qiagen DNeasy Blood Extraction Kit. The library came from the immunoSEQ multiplex PCR assay. The multiplex PCR relied on a mix of 60 forward primers for TCR Vbeta segments and 13 reverse primers for TCR Jbeta segments. Amplification of the CDR3 region of rearranged TCR beta genes was performed with a multiplex PCR assay on genomic DNA. The amplified TCR beta libraries were sequenced on the Illumina HiSeq System as 87-base-pair reads. The authors' pipeline ran thus. A later analysis tallied 75 million to 95 million unique TCR beta chains across the roughly 610 repertoires, and around 12 million of those chains were shared by two or more donors. Raw reads were error-corrected and collapsed into unique sequences with a nearest-neighbor algorithm that merged closely related sequences to remove PCR and sequencing errors. Alignment of CDR3 sequences to IMGT reference sequences was used to assign V, D and J gene segments. For a sequence to be retained, a match of at least six nucleotides was required to both a V gene segment and a J gene segment. Rearrangements were called productive when the CDR3 lacked stop codons and stayed in frame with V and J; all others were non-productive. CDR3 was defined according to IMGT convention as the region running from the second conserved V-encoded cysteine to the conserved J-encoded phenylalanine. The earlier analysis of 450 to 750 of the donors excluded any sequence lacking an unambiguous match to a single V gene segment. An earlier analysis of a few hundred of the donors classified V segments as functional when productive rearrangements were above 56.7% and as segregating when the standard deviation between donors was above 5%. To diagnose cytomegalovirus status from the catalog of TCR beta chain sequences, a statistical classification framework was built. In a later analysis, V and J genes were assigned by comparing TCR nucleotide sequences against IMGT/GENE-DB human TR gene sequences. In a later analysis, CDR3 sequences and most-parsimonious VDJ recombination scenarios were assigned using the TCRdist pipeline. In a later analysis, each TCR beta chain was defined by its CDR3 amino acid sequence together with its V-gene family, and reads lacking a unique V-gene family were excluded. A later analysis removed 550 to 700 highly shared, low-generation-probability nucleotide sequences to deal with suspected cross-contamination and a sequencing artifact. In a later analysis, a clonal expansion index was calculated for each public chain from normalized within-repertoire ranks of inferred template counts. A later analysis computed generation probabilities with a VDJ recombination model fitted to out-of-frame rearrangements, and checked the results against IGoR. In a later analysis, hypergeometric tests were used to score TCR-TCR, TCR-HLA and TCR-CMV co-occurrence, with a repertoire-size bias correction applied to TCR pairs. A later analysis estimated false discovery rates by permuting HLA or CMV assignments 20 times. In a later analysis, co-occurring TCRs were grouped using DBSCAN, and TCRdist sequence similarity was added for clustering within HLA-allele-positive subsets. Repertoires with fewer than 30,000 or more than 120,000 public chains, plus five repertoires with anomalous nucleotide sharing, were excluded from co-occurrence clustering. TCRdb limited this immuneACCESS table to in-frame rearrangements with V and J called. A share of clones is missing; checked studies link under half to unresolved V genes, and the rest is unexplained. The V and J calls and clone size are taken from that table; D and trimming were inferred from the DNA. Within this sample are around 150,000 clones, with over 50% of them counted one time only. In total, the top ten clones hold approximately 1.6% of the sample.

V sheds 5 bases and J sheds 7 bases, leaving 17 bases between their ends. From the cysteine through the phenylalanine, the CDR3 covers 14 amino acids. Only CDR3 DNA remains: 42 bases, in frame from the first base. The germline V gene encodes CDR1 SGHAT and CDR2 FQNNGV. On this clone: This receptor's antigen is unknown. The record has no base qualities; no much larger clone is one base away.

This TCR was recovered from a human donor in good health. The sequencing input was PBMCs. The chain uses TRBV11-2 and TRBJ2-5; the best D guess is TRBD1, with 5 bases matching. The nucleotide sequence is TGTGCCAGCAGCGGGGTGGCAGGGCCTGGGACCCAGTACTTC. This codes for CASSGVAGPGTQYF. Reference TRBV11-2 and TRBJ2-5 proteins supply the regions before and after the CDR3; the full variable domain is: EAGVAQSPRYKIIEKRQSVAFWCNPISGHATLYWYQQILGQGPKLLIQFQNNGVVDDSQLPKDRFSAERLKGVDSTLKIQPAKLEDSAVYLCASSGVAGPGTQYFGPGTRLLVL.